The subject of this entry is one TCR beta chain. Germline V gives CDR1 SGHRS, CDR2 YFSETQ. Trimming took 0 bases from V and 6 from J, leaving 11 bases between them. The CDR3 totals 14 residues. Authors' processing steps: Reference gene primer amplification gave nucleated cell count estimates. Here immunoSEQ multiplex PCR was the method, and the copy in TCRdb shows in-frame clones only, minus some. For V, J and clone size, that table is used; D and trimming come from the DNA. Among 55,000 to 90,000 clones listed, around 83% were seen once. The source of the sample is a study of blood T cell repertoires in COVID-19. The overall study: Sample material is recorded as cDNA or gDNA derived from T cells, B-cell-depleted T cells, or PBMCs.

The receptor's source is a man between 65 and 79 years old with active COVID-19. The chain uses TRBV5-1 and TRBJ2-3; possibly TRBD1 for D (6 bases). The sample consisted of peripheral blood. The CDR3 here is CASSLDRARDTQYF. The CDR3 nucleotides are TGCGCCAGCAGCTTGGACAGGGCAAGGGATACGCAGTATTTT.